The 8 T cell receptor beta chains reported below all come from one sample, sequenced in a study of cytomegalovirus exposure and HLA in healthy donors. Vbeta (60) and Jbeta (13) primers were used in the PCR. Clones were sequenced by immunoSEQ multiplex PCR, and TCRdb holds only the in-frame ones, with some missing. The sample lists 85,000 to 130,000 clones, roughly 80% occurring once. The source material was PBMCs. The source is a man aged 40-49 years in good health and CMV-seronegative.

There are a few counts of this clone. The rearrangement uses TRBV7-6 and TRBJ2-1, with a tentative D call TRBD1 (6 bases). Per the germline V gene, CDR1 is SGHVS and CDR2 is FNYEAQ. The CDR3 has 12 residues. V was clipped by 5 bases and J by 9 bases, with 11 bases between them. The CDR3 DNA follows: TGTGCCAGCAGCCCGACAGGTTTTGAGCAGTTCTTC. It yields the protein CASSPTGFEQFF.

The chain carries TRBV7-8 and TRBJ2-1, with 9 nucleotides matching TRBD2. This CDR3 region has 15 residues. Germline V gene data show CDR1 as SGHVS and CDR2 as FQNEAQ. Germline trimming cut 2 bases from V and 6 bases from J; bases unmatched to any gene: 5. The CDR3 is CASSLSGGGANEQFF. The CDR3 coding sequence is TGTGCCAGCAGCTTAAGCGGCGGGGGGGCCAATGAGCAGTTCTTC.

The CDR3 spells CASRFAGSSYEQYF. The CDR3 nucleotides are TGTGCCAGCCGTTTCGCGGGGAGCTCCTACGAGCAGTACTTC. The J gene is TRBJ2-7, the V gene TRBV6-1; TRBD2 is a possible D gene (6 bases). This CDR3 is 14 amino acids long. CDR1 and CDR2 (germline): MNHNS, SASEGT. V lost 8 bases and J 0 bases, leaving 14 bases between the germline ends.

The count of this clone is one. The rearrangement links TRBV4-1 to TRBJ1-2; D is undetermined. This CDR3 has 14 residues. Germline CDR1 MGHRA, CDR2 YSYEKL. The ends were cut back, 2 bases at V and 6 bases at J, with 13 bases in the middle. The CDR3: CASSQPTRRDGYTF. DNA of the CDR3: TGCGCCAGCAGCCAACCGACCCGGAGGGATGGCTACACCTTC.

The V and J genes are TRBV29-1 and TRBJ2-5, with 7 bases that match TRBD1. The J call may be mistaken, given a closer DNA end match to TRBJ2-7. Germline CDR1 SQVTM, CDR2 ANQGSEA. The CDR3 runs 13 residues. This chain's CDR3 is CSVLTGSSYEQYF. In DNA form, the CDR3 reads TGCAGCGTTTTGACAGGGAGCTCCTACGAGCAGTACTTC.

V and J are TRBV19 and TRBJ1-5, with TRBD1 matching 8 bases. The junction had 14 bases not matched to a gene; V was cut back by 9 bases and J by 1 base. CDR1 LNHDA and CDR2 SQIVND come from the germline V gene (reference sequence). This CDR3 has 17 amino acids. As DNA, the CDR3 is TGTGCCAGCAGGGGGGGAACAGGGGGGTCCAGCAATCAGCCCCAGCATTTT. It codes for CASRGGTGGSSNQPQHF.

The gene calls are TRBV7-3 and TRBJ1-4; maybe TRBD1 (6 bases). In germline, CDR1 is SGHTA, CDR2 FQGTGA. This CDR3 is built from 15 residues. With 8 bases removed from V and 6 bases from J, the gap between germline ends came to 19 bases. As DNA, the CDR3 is TGTGCCAGCGCGCGGACCGGGACAAGGGATGAAAAACTGTTTTTT. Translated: CASARTGTRDEKLFF.

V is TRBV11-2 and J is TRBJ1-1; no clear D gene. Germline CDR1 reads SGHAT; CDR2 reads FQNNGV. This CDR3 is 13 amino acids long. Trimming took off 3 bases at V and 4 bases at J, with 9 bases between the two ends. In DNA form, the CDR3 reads TGTGCCAGCAGCTTCAGGTCAGGCACTGAAGCTTTCTTT. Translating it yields CASSFRSGTEAFF.